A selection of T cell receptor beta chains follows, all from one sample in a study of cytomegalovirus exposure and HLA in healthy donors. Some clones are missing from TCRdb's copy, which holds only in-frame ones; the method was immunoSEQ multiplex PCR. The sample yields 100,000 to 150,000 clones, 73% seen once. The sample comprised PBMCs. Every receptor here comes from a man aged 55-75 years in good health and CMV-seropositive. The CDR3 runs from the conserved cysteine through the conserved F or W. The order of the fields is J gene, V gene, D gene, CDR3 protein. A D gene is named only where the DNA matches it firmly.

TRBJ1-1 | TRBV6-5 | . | CASRAGDLNTEAFF
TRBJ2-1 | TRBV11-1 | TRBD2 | CASTFLGTSTNEQFF
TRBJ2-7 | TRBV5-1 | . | CASSFSIVSLNYEQYF
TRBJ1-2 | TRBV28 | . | CASRPGHQINYGYTF
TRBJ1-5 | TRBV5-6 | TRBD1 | CASSLGQGLSQHF
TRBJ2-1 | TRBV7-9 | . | CASSRVRGHNEQFF
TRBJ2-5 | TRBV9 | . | CASSVSGKETQYF
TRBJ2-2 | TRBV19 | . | CASRTAPAAPGGELFF
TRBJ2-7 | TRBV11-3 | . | CAPPPTEQQPLTYEQYF
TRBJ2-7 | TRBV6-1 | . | CASRVQSSYEQYF
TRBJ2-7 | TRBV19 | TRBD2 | CASKSPGTSGGYEQYF
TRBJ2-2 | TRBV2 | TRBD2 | CASSGGSNTGELFF
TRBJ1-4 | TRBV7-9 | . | CASSFTGGGFEKLFF
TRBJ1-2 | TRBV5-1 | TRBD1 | CASNVGQGAEDGYTF
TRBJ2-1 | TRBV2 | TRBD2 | CASSAYPSGGGFF
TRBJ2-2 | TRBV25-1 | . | CASSEYVTRNTGELFF
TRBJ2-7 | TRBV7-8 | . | CASSLRDNEQYF
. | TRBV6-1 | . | CASSRDKLLYEQYF
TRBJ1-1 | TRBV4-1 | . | CASSQGWGGPPEAFF
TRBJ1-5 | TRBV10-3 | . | CAISERRGSNQPQHF
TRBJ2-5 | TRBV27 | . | CASSSGAETQYF
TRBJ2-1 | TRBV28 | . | CASSTTGITPFGAFF
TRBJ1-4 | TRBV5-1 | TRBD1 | CASSLGVGQGEEKLFF
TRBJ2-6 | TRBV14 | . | CASSHGGANVLTF
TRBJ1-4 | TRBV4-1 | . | CASSQDPGQPFEKLFF
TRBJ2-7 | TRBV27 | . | CASSSSYEQYF
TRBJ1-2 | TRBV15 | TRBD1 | CATARTGGYGYTF
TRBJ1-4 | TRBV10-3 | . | CAISESQGNEKLFF
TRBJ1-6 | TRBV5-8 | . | CASSFLRGSGDSPLHF
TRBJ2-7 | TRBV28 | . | CASSFGTYSYEQYF